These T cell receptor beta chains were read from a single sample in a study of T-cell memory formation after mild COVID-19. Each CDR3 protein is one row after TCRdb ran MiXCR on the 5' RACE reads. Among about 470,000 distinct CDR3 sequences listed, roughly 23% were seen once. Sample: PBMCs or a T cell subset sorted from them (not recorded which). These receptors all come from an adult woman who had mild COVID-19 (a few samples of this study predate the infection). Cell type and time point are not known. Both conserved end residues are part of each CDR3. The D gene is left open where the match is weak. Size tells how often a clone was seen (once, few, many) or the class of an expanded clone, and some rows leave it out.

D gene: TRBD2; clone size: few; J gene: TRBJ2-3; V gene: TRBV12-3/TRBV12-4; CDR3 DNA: TGTGCCAGCAGCCTAGGGACTAGCGGGAGGGCCCTTGCAGATACGCAGTATTTT; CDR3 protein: CASSLGTSGRALADTQYF
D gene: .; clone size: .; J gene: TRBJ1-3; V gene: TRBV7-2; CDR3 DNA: TGTGCCAGCAGCTTAGCCTATCAGGCGAACACCATATATTTT; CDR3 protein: CASSLAYQANTIYF
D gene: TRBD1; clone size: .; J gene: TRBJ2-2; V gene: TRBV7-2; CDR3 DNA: TGTGCCAGCAGCTCGACAGGGTTGGCCGGGGAGCTGTTTTTT; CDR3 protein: CASSSTGLAGELFF
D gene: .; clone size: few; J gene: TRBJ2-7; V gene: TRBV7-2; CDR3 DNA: TGTGCCAGCAGCTTTACGGGCTTTGGCTTCAGCTACGAGCAGTACTTC; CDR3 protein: CASSFTGFGFSYEQYF
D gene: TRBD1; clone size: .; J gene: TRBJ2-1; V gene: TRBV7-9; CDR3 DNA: TGTGCCAGCAGCTTCGACAGGGGAGAATACAATGAGCAGTTCTTC; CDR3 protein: CASSFDRGEYNEQFF
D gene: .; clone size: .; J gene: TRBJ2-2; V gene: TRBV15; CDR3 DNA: TGTGCCACCAGCAGAGCGGGTACCGGGGAGCTGTTTTTT; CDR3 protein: CATSRAGTGELFF
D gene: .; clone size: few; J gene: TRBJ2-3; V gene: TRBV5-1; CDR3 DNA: TGCGCCAGCAGCTTGGCCTCATGGACAGATACGCAGTATTTT; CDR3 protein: CASSLASWTDTQYF
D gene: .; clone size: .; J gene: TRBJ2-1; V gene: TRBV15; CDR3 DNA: TGTGCCACCAGCAGAGATAAATGGGGCTCCTACAATGAGCAGTTCTTC; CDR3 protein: CATSRDKWGSYNEQFF
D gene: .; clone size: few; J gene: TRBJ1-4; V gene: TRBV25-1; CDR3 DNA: TGTGCCAGCAGTGACTGGGCGGTGAGGGGTAATGAAAAACTGTTTTTT; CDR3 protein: CASSDWAVRGNEKLFF
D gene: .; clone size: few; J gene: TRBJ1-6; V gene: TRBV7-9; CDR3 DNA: TGTGCCAGCAGCGTGGGGGCTATGGGTAATTCACCCCTCCACTTT; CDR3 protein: CASSVGAMGNSPLHF
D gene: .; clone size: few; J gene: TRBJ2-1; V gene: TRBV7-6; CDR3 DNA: TGTGCCAGCAGCTTAGTAGTGGTCGGATCGGGTGAGCAGTTCTTC; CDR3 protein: CASSLVVVGSGEQFF
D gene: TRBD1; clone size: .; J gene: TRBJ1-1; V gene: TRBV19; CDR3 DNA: TGTGCCAGTACCGACAGGGGGTCTACTGAAGCTTTCTTT; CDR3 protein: CASTDRGSTEAFF
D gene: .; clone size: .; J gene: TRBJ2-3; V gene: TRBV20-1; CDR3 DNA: TGCAGTGCCCAGGGACCAGATACGCAGTATTTT; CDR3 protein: CSAQGPDTQYF
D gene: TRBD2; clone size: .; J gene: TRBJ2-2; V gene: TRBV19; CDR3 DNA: TGTGCCAGTAGTACGGCGGGAGGGCCTCGTACCGGGGAGCTGTTTTTT; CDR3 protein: CASSTAGGPRTGELFF
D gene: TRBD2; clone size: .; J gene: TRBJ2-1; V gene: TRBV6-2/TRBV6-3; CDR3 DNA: TGTGCCAGCAGTCTCAAGCTAGCGGGAGGACTTGAGCAGTTCTTC; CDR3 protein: CASSLKLAGGLEQFF
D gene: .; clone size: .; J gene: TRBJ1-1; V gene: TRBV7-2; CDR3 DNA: TGTGCCAGCAGCTTAGGACAGACATTTATGAACACTGAAGCTTTCTTT; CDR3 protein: CASSLGQTFMNTEAFF
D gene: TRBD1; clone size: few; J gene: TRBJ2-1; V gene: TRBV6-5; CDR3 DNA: TGTGCCAGCAGTTCCGACAGGGGGCTGGTCAATGAGCAGTTCTTC; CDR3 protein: CASSSDRGLVNEQFF
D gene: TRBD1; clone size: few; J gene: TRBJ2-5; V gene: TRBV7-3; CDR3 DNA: TGTGCCAGCAGCTCGGGACAGGGGGCTACCCAGTACTTC; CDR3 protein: CASSSGQGATQYF
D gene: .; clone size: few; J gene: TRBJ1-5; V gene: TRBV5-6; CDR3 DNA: TGTGCCAGCAGCTTGGGGATCGCCGGGGGTCAGCATTTT; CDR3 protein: CASSLGIAGGQHF
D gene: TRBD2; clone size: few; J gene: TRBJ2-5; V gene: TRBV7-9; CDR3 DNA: TGTGCCAGCAGCGCGCTGGCGGGCCTAGCGGGAGGCCCCTGCTACTTC; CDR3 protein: CASSALAGLAGGPCYF
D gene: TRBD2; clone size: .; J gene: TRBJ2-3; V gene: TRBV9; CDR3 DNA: TGTGCCAGCACCGGGGGGAGCACAGATACGCAGTATTTT; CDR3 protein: CASTGGSTDTQYF
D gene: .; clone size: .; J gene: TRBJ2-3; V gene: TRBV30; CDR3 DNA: TGTGCCTGGAGTGCGTCTGATACGCAGTATTTT; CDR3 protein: CAWSASDTQYF
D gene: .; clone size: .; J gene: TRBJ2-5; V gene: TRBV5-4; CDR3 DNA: TGTGCCAGCAGCTTGAGTCAGGGTGAGGGGGAGACCCAGTACTTC; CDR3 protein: CASSLSQGEGETQYF
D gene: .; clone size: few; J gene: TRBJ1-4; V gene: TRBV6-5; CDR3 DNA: TGTGCCAGCAGTTACTCCGGCAGAAACAATGAAAAACTGTTTTTT; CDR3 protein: CASSYSGRNNEKLFF
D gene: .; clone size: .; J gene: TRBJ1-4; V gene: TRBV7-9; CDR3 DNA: TGTGCCAGCAGCTTAGGCCAGATATCATATGAAAAACTGTTTTTT; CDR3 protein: CASSLGQISYEKLFF
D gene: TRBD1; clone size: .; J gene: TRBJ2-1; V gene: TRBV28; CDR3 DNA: TGTGCCAGCAGACCTACCCCCGGACAGGGTAAAAATGAGCAGTTCTTC; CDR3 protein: CASRPTPGQGKNEQFF
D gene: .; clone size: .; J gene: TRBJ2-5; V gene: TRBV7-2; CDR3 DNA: TGTGCCAGCAGCTTAGGCCCGACTAGAAAAGAGACCCAGTACTTC; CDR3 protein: CASSLGPTRKETQYF
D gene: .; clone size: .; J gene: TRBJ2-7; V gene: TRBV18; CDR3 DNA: TGTGCCAGCTCTGAACGGGGGCACTCCTACGAGCAGTACTTC; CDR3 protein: CASSERGHSYEQYF
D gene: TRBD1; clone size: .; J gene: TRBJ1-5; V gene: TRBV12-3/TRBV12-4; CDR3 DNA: TGTGCCAGCGGACAGGGAAAAAATCAGCCCCAGCATTTT; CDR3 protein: CASGQGKNQPQHF
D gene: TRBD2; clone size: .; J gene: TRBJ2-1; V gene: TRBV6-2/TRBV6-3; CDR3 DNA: TGTGCCAGCAGTTCAAGGACTAGCGGGAGGATAAGGGTCTCCTACAATGAGCAGTTCTTC; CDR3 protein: CASSSRTSGRIRVSYNEQFF
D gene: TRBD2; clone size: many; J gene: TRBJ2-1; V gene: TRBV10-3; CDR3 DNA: TGTGCCATCAGTGGGACTAGCGGGAGCTCCTACAATGAGCAGTTCTTC; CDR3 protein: CAISGTSGSSYNEQFF
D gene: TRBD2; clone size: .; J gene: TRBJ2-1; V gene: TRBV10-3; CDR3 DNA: TGTGCCATCAGGGCGGGACTAGCGGGTTACAATGAGCAGTTCTTC; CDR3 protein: CAIRAGLAGYNEQFF
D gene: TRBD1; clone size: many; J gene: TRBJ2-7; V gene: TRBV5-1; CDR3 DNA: TGCGCCAGCAGCTTAACCGGACAGGGGTACGAGCAGTACTTC; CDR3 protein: CASSLTGQGYEQYF
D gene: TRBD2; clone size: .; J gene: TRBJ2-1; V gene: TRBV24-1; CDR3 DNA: TGTGCCACCAGTGATAGGGCTAGCGGAACCACCCTATCGAGCAATGAGCAGTTCTTC; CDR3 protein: CATSDRASGTTLSSNEQFF
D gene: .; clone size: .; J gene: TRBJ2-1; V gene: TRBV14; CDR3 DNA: TGTGCCAGCAGCCCAGAGTGGGCGGGAACCTACAATGAGCAGTTCTTC; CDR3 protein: CASSPEWAGTYNEQFF
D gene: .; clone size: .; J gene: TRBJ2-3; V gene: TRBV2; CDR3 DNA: TGTGCCGCTAAAGTCACAGATACGCAGTATTTT; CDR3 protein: CAAKVTDTQYF
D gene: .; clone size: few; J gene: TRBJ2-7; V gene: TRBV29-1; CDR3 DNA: TGCAGCGTTGGGTTCTCCTACGAGCAGTACTTC; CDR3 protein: CSVGFSYEQYF
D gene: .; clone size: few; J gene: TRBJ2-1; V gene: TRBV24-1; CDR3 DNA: TGTGCCACCGGGTCAACCAGCAATGAGCAGTTCTTC; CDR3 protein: CATGSTSNEQFF
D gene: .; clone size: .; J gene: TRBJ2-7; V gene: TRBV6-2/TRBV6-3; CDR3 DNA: TGTGCCAGCAGGTACCCGCAGGGAAGGGTAGGGTCCTACGAGCAGTACTTC; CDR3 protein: CASRYPQGRVGSYEQYF
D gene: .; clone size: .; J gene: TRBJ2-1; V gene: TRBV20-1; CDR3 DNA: TGCAGTGCCCCCCTCCGGACTCCGCTCTACAATGAGCAGTTCTTC; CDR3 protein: CSAPLRTPLYNEQFF
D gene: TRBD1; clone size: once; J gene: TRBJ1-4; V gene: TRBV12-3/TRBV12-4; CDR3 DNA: TGTGCCAGCAGTCCCCTCGGGACAGGGGATGAAAAACTGTTTTTT; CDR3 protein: CASSPLGTGDEKLFF